These 18 T cell receptor beta chains originate from one sample sequenced in a study of OX40 agonist ivuxolimab in advanced cancers. Generated by immunoSEQ multiplex PCR, the TCRdb table keeps only in-frame clones and is missing some. The table lists approximately 21,000 clones, roughly 84% of them singletons. The sample in question was CD4+ or CD8+ T cells sorted from blood, obtained in a trial of the OX40 agonist ivuxolimab. Receptor source: an adult with an advanced solid tumor such as melanoma, head and neck, liver or kidney cancer.

The rearrangement links TRBV20-1 to TRBJ2-1; perhaps D is TRBD1 or TRBD2 (5 bases each). The CDR3 has 11 residues. The germline V gene encodes CDR1 DFQATT and CDR2 SNEGSKA (reference sequence). Between the trimmed V and J ends, which lost 1 base and 7 bases, there was a span of 5 bases. CDR3 sequence reads: CSARGGNEQFF. CDR3 DNA sequence: TGCAGTGCTAGAGGGGGGAATGAGCAGTTCTTC.

The chain joins TRBV6-1 to TRBJ1-2; no firm D call. CDR3 size: 15 residues. CDR1 and CDR2 (germline): MNHNS, SASEGT. V was clipped by 5 bases and J by 2 bases, with 15 bases between them. CDR3 bases: TGTGCCAGCAGTCTCCCGACCGAGTCCAACTATGGCTACACCTTC. It specifies CASSLPTESNYGYTF.

In the case of this clone: Other nucleotide sequences from this sample produce the same CDR3. The genes are TRBV19 and TRBJ2-1, with unresolved D. Deletions cut 3 bases from V and 3 bases from J, with 0 bases between. Germline CDR1 LNHDA, CDR2 SQIVND (reference sequence). The length of the CDR3 is 11 residues. The CDR3 nucleotides read TGTGCCAGTAGTATCTACAATGAGCAGTTCTTC. Protein sequence: CASSIYNEQFF.

The chain is built from TRBV29-1 and TRBJ2-2, with a weak D call TRBD2 (7 bases). The germline CDR1 and CDR2 sequences are SQVTM and ANQGSEA. CDR3 length equals 15 residues. Deletions cut 2 bases from V and 7 bases from J, with 17 bases between. CDR3 bases: TGCAGCGTTGAACCCCTCGAGGGGGGGAACGGGGAGCTGTTTTTT. This gives the protein CSVEPLEGGNGELFF.

J is TRBJ1-3 and V is TRBV28; TRBD1 agrees at 8 bases. V gave up 5 bases and J gave up 4 bases; unmatched junction bases: 4. CDR1 and CDR2 (germline): MDHEN, SYDVKM. The CDR3 runs 14 residues. The CDR3 DNA reads as TGTGCCAGCAGTCCCGGACAGGGCGGAAACACCATATATTTT. Protein sequence: CASSPGQGGNTIYF.

V and J are TRBV14 and TRBJ1-1; possibly TRBD1 for D (5 bases). This CDR3 has 14 residues. Between the trimmed V and J ends, which lost 4 bases and 4 bases, there was a span of 13 bases. Germline lookup yields CDR1 SGHDN and CDR2 FVKESK. In DNA, the CDR3 is TGTGCCAGCAGCCCCCGGGGGGGGAGCACTGAAGCTTTCTTT. Its translation: CASSPRGGSTEAFF.

The sample holds one count of this clone. This chain connects TRBV15 to TRBJ2-3; 12 nucleotides line up with TRBD2. The V gene end was trimmed by 3 bases and the J gene end by 3 bases; junction bases not matched to a gene: 10. CDR1 and CDR2 (germline): LNHNV, YYDKDF (reference sequence). The CDR3 consists of 18 residues. The CDR3 DNA is TGTGCCACCAGCAGGGAAACGACTAGCGGGAGTAGTACAGATACGCAGTATTTT. This translates into CATSRETTSGSSTDTQYF.

V and J are TRBV9 and TRBJ2-2; D is unresolved. Looked up from germline, CDR1 is SGDLS and CDR2 is YYNGEE. The CDR3 consists of 15 residues. V shed 4 bases and J shed 1 base, with 11 bases lying between them. CDR3 sequence: CASSPRRMNTGELFF. The CDR3 nucleotides read TGTGCCAGCAGCCCCCGACGGATGAACACCGGGGAGCTGTTTTTT.

This clone is medium-sized by share. The chain couples TRBV30 to TRBJ1-2; the D gene is possibly TRBD1 (5 bases). V lost 8 bases and J lost 10, with 17 bases in between. Looked up from germline, CDR1 is GTSNPN and CDR2 is SVGIG (reference sequence). The CDR3 has 11 residues. CDR3 residues: CAGPAGGTYTF. In DNA, the CDR3 is TGTGCCGGGCCGGCCGGGGGGACCTACACCTTC.

A single count supports this clone. The chain is built from TRBV7-9 and TRBJ1-6; D remains ambiguous. CDR1 is SEHNR, CDR2 FQNEAQ, per germline (reference sequence). The CDR3 is made up of 13 amino acids. Trimming stripped 8 bases from V and 4 bases from J, with 9 bases between. The CDR3 spells CASREGYNSPLHF. The CDR3 DNA reads as TGTGCCAGCCGAGAGGGATATAATTCACCCCTCCACTTT. Together with reference TRBV7-9 and TRBJ1-6, the CDR3 gives the full variable domain: DTGVSQNPRHKITKRGQNVTFRCDPISEHNRLYWYRQTLGQGPEFLTYFQNEAQLEKSRLLSDRFSAERPKGSFSTLEIQRTEQGDSAMYLCASREGYNSPLHFGNGTRLTVT.

The V call is TRBV5-8, the J call TRBJ1-2; weak D call: TRBD1 (6 bases). The CDR3 has 13 residues. The V gene's germline CDR1 is SGHTS and CDR2 YDEGEE. The V and J ends lost 2 bases and 6 bases respectively, with 11 bases between them. CDR3 DNA sequence: TGTGCCAGCAGCTTAGGGGGGGCCGATGGCTACACCTTC. Translating gives CASSLGGADGYTF.

This clone is classed as medium-sized (0.01 to 0.1%). The chain employs TRBV7-9 and TRBJ2-7, with 9 positions matching TRBD2. Looked up from germline, CDR1 is SEHNR and CDR2 is FQNEAQ (reference sequence). Trimming cost V 8 bases and J 0 bases; bases outside gene matches: 2. The CDR3 spans 13 residues. CDR3 sequence (DNA): TGTGCCAGCCTTAGCGGGAGCTCCTACGAGCAGTACTTC. Encoded protein: CASLSGSSYEQYF.

The rearrangement joins TRBV5-1 to TRBJ1-1, with TRBD1 as a possible D gene (6 bases). Germline V gene data show CDR1 as SGHRS and CDR2 as YFSETQ. Trimming left V 4 bases short and J 4 bases short, with 14 bases between. CDR3 size: 14 residues. As DNA, the CDR3 is TGCGCCAGCAGCGACAGGTCCCGTGGCACTGAAGCTTTCTTT. Protein: CASSDRSRGTEAFF.

The chain is built from TRBV27 and TRBJ2-7; D is unresolved. V gave up 0 bases and J gave up 5 bases, with 14 bases separating them. Germline CDR1 MNHEY, CDR2 SMNVEV (reference sequence). This CDR3 contains 15 residues. In DNA form, the CDR3 reads TGTGCCAGCAGTTTATCCGCAGTTTACCGGCACGAGCAGTACTTC. Protein sequence: CASSLSAVYRHEQYF.

The genes are TRBV5-6 and TRBJ2-5; 9 bases are a match to TRBD1. Germline V gene sequence: CDR1 SGHDT, CDR2 YYEEEE. J gave up 3 bases and V 2 bases, and 2 bases lay outside the gene matches. The length of the CDR3 is 14 residues. CDR3 protein: CASSFRDREETQYF. For the CDR3, the DNA is TGTGCCAGCAGCTTCCGGGACAGGGAAGAGACCCAGTACTTC.

The V and J genes are TRBV14 and TRBJ2-7; D unclear. The CDR3 has 14 amino acids. The V end lost 2 bases, the J end lost 4 bases, and 12 bases lay between the germline ends. CDR1 SGHDN and CDR2 FVKESK come from the germline V gene. Here the CDR3 DNA reads TGTGCCAGCAGCCAAAACCCCGTGGCTTACGAGCAGTACTTC. Translated: CASSQNPVAYEQYF.

This clone was seen a single time. This rearrangement joins TRBV7-8 to TRBJ2-3; the D gene is possibly TRBD1 (6 bases). The V end was cut by 2 bases, the J end by 5 bases, with 14 bases between. Germline CDR1 SGHVS, CDR2 FQNEAQ. The CDR3 is made up of 15 amino acids. The CDR3 bases are TGTGCCAGCAGCTTAACCTCAGGGGCGGGAGATACGCAGTATTTT. The encoded protein is CASSLTSGAGDTQYF.

The V gene is TRBV10-3, the J gene TRBJ2-2; no reliable D call. The V end lost 2 bases, the J end lost 2 bases, and 12 bases lay between the germline ends. The germline V gene encodes CDR1 ENHRY and CDR2 SYGVKD. The CDR3 has 16 residues. CDR3 bases: TGTGCCATCAGTGAGCCCCCGACGCTCAACACCGGGGAGCTGTTTTTT. Protein sequence: CAISEPPTLNTGELFF.